This is a list of T cell receptor beta chains from one sample in a study of cytomegalovirus exposure and HLA in healthy donors. Method: immunoSEQ multiplex PCR; TCRdb's copy keeps in-frame clones and lacks some. This table has hundreds of thousands of clones, about 90% appearing once. Sequences were obtained from PBMCs. Receptors were obtained from a man aged 18 to 30 in good health and CMV-seropositive. The CDR3 runs from the conserved cysteine through the conserved F or W. A D gene is named only where the DNA matches it firmly. Rows may omit the clone size; those that give it use once, few, many or a size class.

.	TRBV4-2	TRBJ1-2	.	CASSPDRKTNYGYTF	TGTGCCAGCAGCCCAGACCGGAAGACTAACTATGGCTACACCTTC
.	TRBV30	TRBJ1-5	TRBD1	CAWSGGQGERQPQHF	TGTGCCTGGAGTGGGGGACAGGGGGAAAGGCAGCCCCAGCATTTT
.	TRBV15	TRBJ1-5	.	CATSRVLGPGQPQHF	TGTGCCACCAGCAGAGTGTTGGGCCCGGGTCAGCCCCAGCATTTT
.	TRBV6-5	TRBJ2-1	.	CASSETGTHNEQFF	TGTGCCAGCAGTGAGACCGGGACGCACAATGAGCAGTTCTTC
.	TRBV28	TRBJ2-1	.	CASSYPGTRRSYNEQFF	TGTGCCAGCAGTTACCCCGGGACTCGTCGCTCCTACAATGAGCAGTTCTTC
.	TRBV5-1	TRBJ2-1	.	CASSLWTYNEQFF	TGCGCCAGCAGCTTGTGGACCTACAATGAGCAGTTCTTC
.	TRBV7-9	TRBJ2-7	.	CASSLESSHEQYF	TGTGCCAGCAGCTTAGAAAGTTCCCACGAGCAGTACTTC
.	TRBV5-6	TRBJ1-2	.	CASSQVGSYGYTF	TGTGCCAGCAGCCAGGTGGGGAGCTATGGCTACACCTTC
.	TRBV9	TRBJ2-3	TRBD1	CASSPGTVGTDTQYF	TGTGCCAGCAGCCCCGGGACAGTAGGCACAGATACGCAGTATTTT
.	TRBV5-1	TRBJ2-1	TRBD2	CASSLRPSGSSSYNEQFF	TGCGCCAGCAGCTTGCGCCCTAGCGGGAGTAGCTCCTACAATGAGCAGTTCTTC
once	TRBV7-6	TRBJ2-7	TRBD2	CASSLAAGGAYEQYF	TGTGCCAGCAGCTTAGCGGCGGGAGGCGCCTACGAGCAGTACTTC
.	TRBV9	TRBJ1-3	.	CASSVGPGQGNTIYF	TGTGCCAGCAGCGTAGGTCCAGGGCAGGGAAACACCATATATTTT
once	TRBV28	TRBJ1-5	.	CASRSQAYSNQPQHF	TGTGCCAGCAGATCACAAGCTTATAGCAATCAGCCCCAGCATTTT
.	TRBV20-1	TRBJ1-4	.	CSANRVEKLFF	TGCAGTGCCAATCGGGTGGAGAAACTGTTTTTT
.	TRBV4-1	TRBJ2-2	.	CASSHPGGELFF	TGCGCCAGCAGCCACCCTGGGGGGGAGCTGTTTTTT
many	TRBV11-2	TRBJ2-5	.	CASSSPRIAREETQYF	TGTGCCAGCAGCTCACCACGTATTGCTAGAGAGGAGACCCAGTACTTC
.	TRBV9	TRBJ1-2	.	CASSVGPDRAGYGYTF	TGTGCCAGCAGCGTAGGCCCCGACCGGGCCGGCTATGGCTACACCTTC
.	TRBV19	TRBJ1-2	.	CASSSHRREHGYTF	TGTGCCAGTAGTAGCCACCGCAGGGAGCACGGCTACACCTTC
once	TRBV29-1	TRBJ2-2	.	CSVEVGSFGGELFF	TGCAGCGTTGAAGTAGGGTCTTTTGGCGGGGAGCTGTTTTTT
.	TRBV5-6	TRBJ2-1	TRBD2	CASSFPAGGYNEQFF	TGTGCCAGCAGCTTTCCAGCGGGAGGCTACAATGAGCAGTTCTTC
.	TRBV4-1	TRBJ2-1	.	CASSQGASGAYNEQFF	TGCGCCAGCAGCCAAGGGGCGTCCGGTGCGTACAATGAGCAGTTCTTC
.	TRBV7-9	TRBJ2-5	TRBD2	CASSFRGGPGRETQYF	TGTGCCAGCAGCTTCCGGGGGGGCCCTGGCCGGGAGACCCAGTACTTC
few	TRBV5-1	TRBJ1-1	.	CASSLVLGTEAFF	TGCGCCAGCAGCTTGGTTCTGGGGACTGAAGCTTTCTTT
.	TRBV7-9	TRBJ1-2	.	CASSPWTQLDGYTF	TGTGCCAGCAGCCCCTGGACGCAACTCGATGGCTACACCTTC
.	TRBV28	TRBJ1-1	.	CASSLPLTEAFF	TGTGCCAGCAGTCTGCCTCTCACTGAAGCTTTCTTT
.	TRBV6-6	TRBJ1-5	.	CASRGRKQGNQPQHF	TGTGCCAGCAGGGGCAGGAAACAGGGAAACCAGCCCCAGCATTTT
.	TRBV19	TRBJ2-6	.	CASRVTGANVLTF	TGTGCCAGTAGGGTGACAGGGGCCAACGTCCTGACTTTC
.	TRBV11-2	TRBJ1-2	TRBD1	CASSGDRNYGYTF	TGTGCCAGCAGCGGGGACAGGAACTATGGCTACACCTTC
.	TRBV9	TRBJ2-2	TRBD2	CASSVAGGLTGELFF	TGTGCCAGCAGCGTAGCGGGAGGTCTCACCGGGGAGCTGTTTTTT
.	TRBV5-1	TRBJ2-2	TRBD1	CASSYGQGAPVGELFF	TGCGCCAGCAGCTACGGACAGGGGGCGCCTGTCGGGGAGCTGTTTTTT
.	TRBV4-2	TRBJ1-2	TRBD1	CASSQVDRASGYTF	TGTGCCAGCAGCCAAGTAGACAGGGCTAGCGGCTACACCTTC
.	TRBV5-6	TRBJ1-2	.	CASSPGLYGYTF	TGTGCCAGCAGCCCGGGACTCTATGGCTACACCTTC
.	TRBV10-3	TRBJ2-7	.	CAVGPRFDEQYF	TGTGCCGTCGGGCCTCGATTCGACGAGCAGTACTTC
.	TRBV5-8	TRBJ1-1	TRBD1	CASSHGTELEAFF	TGTGCCAGCAGCCATGGGACAGAGCTTGAAGCTTTCTTT
.	TRBV2	TRBJ2-5	.	CASGAGYGETQYF	TGTGCCAGCGGAGCGGGTTACGGAGAGACCCAGTACTTC
.	TRBV27	TRBJ2-1	.	CASSFDREQFF	TGTGCCAGCAGTTTCGACCGAGAGCAGTTCTTC
.	TRBV6-5	TRBJ1-5	.	CASSLGRGSNQPQHF	TGTGCCAGCAGTTTAGGCAGGGGAAGCAATCAGCCCCAGCATTTT
.	TRBV10-3	TRBJ2-7	TRBD2	CAISESGLAGDEQYF	TGTGCCATCAGTGAGTCGGGACTAGCGGGAGACGAGCAGTACTTC
.	TRBV2	TRBJ2-2	.	CASSRDSTETGELFF	TGTGCCAGCAGTAGAGACAGCACCGAAACCGGGGAGCTGTTTTTT
.	TRBV11-2	TRBJ1-1	.	CASSPGGGLSNTEAFF	TGTGCCAGCAGTCCCGGGGGGGGGCTTTCGAACACTGAAGCTTTCTTT
.	TRBV6-1	TRBJ2-7	.	CASSDYRIDEQYF	TGTGCCAGCAGTGATTACCGGATTGACGAGCAGTACTTC
.	TRBV15	TRBJ1-2	TRBD1	CATSEDRGLGGYTF	TGTGCCACCAGCGAGGACAGGGGGCTCGGTGGCTACACCTTC
.	TRBV5-5	TRBJ2-7	.	CASSLSSQATTYEQYF	TGTGCCAGCAGCTTGTCCTCACAGGCTACCACCTACGAGCAGTACTTC
.	TRBV7-2	TRBJ2-3	TRBD1	CASMLRGSDTQYF	TGTGCCAGCATGCTCAGGGGGTCAGATACGCAGTATTTT
.	TRBV25-1	TRBJ1-4	.	CASSERGADEKLFF	TGTGCCAGCAGTGAAAGAGGGGCAGATGAAAAACTGTTTTTT
.	TRBV7-9	TRBJ2-4	.	CASSLAQFGGIQYF	TGTGCCAGCAGCTTAGCGCAATTCGGGGGCATTCAGTACTTC
.	TRBV18	TRBJ1-5	.	CASSDGNQPQHF	TGTGCCAGCTCTGACGGCAATCAGCCCCAGCATTTT
.	TRBV27	TRBJ2-6	TRBD2	CASMGLRGANVLTF	TGTGCCAGCATGGGACTACGGGGGGCCAACGTCCTGACTTTC
.	TRBV6-5	TRBJ2-7	TRBD2	CASRLAGPYEQYF	TGTGCCAGCAGGCTAGCGGGACCCTACGAGCAGTACTTC
.	TRBV25-1	TRBJ2-1	TRBD2	CASSEFTSAPDEQFF	TGTGCCAGCAGTGAATTTACTAGCGCTCCTGATGAGCAGTTCTTC
.	TRBV6-1	TRBJ1-5	TRBD1	CASSAPGQGLQPQHF	TGTGCCAGCAGTGCCCCGGGACAGGGGTTACAGCCCCAGCATTTT
.	TRBV27	TRBJ1-4	TRBD1	CASSNTRQGSEKLFF	TGTGCCAGCAGCAACACCCGACAGGGATCTGAAAAACTGTTTTTT
.	TRBV2	TRBJ1-5	.	CASSELGGNQPQHF	TGTGCCAGCAGTGAACTTGGAGGCAATCAGCCCCAGCATTTT
once	TRBV27	TRBJ2-5	TRBD1	CASSPTGHGETQYF	TGTGCCAGCTCCCCGACAGGGCATGGGGAGACCCAGTACTTC
.	TRBV28	TRBJ1-5	TRBD1	CASRDRGRIQQPQHF	TGTGCCAGCAGGGACAGGGGGCGAATCCAGCAGCCCCAGCATTTT